This T cell receptor beta chain appears in the sequencing data of a study of blood T cell repertoires in COVID-19. At the level of the study: Donors in the United States, Italy and Spain gave samples during acute or convalescent COVID-19. Nucleic acid was either cDNA or gDNA, and it came from T cells, B-cell-depleted T cells, or PBMCs.

Germline CDR1 is MNHEY and CDR2 is SMNVEV (reference sequence). The CDR3 totals 14 residues. Trimming removed 5 bases at V and 3 bases at J, with 11 bases between. Original handling: The assay estimated nucleated cells by amplifying reference gene primers. Measured with immunoSEQ multiplex PCR; TCRdb has only the in-frame clones, and not every one. Clone size and the V and J calls come from that table; the DNA yielded D and trimming. The sample carries 150,000 to 200,000 clones, 80% to 95% recorded once. This clone occurred a few times. The source is a man between 50 and 59 years old with acute or convalescent COVID-19. Sequencing used peripheral blood. V is TRBV27 and J is TRBJ1-5; D possibly corresponds to TRBD1 (6 bases). CDR3 in DNA: TGTGCCAGCAGTGCCACAGGGCCCAATCAGCCCCAGCATTTT. Protein product: CASSATGPNQPQHF.